The clone carrying this T cell receptor (beta chain) was found a few times. V was shortened by 2 bases and J by 4 bases, with 11 bases between the two germline ends. The V gene's germline CDR1 is GTSNPN and CDR2 SVGIG (reference sequence). The CDR3 consists of 13 residues. This sample stems from a study of beta chain features in type 1 diabetes. The authors reverse transcribed all of the isolated RNA, so sequencing captured expressed TCRB transcripts. The table came from immunoSEQ multiplex PCR; TCRdb's copy has only in-frame clones and leaves some out. The top ten clones hold about 0.019% of a sample with roughly 400,000 clones, about 15% of them seen once.

The TCR originated in a woman younger than 35 in good health. V is TRBV30 and J is TRBJ1-2, with D perhaps TRBD1 (5 bases). The specimen was naive CD4+ T cells from blood. This chain's CDR3 is CAWSPGGTYGYTF. CDR3 nucleotide sequence: TGTGCCTGGAGTCCGGGGGGGACCTATGGCTACACCTTC.